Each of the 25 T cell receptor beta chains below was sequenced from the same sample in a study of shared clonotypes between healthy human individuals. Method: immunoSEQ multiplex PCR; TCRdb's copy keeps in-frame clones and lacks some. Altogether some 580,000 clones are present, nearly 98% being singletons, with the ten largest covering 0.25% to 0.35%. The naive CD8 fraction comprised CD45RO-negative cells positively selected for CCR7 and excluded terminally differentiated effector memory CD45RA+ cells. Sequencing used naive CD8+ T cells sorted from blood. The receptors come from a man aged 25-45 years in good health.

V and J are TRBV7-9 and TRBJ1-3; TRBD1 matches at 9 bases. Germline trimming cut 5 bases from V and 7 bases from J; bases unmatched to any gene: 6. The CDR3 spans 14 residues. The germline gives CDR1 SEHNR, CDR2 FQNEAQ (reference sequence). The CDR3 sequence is CASSIGTGKNTIYF. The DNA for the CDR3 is TGTGCCAGCAGCATAGGGACAGGGAAGAACACCATATATTTT.

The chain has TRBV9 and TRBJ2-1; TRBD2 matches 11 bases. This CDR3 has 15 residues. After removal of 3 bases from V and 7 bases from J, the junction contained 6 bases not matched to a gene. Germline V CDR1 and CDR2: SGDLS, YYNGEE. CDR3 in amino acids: CASSARTSGWNEQFF. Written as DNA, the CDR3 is TGTGCCAGCAGCGCGAGGACTAGCGGGTGGAATGAGCAGTTCTTC. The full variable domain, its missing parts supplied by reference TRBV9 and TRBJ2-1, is DSGVTQTPKHLITATGQRVTLRCSPRSGDLSVYWYQQSLDQGLQFLIQYYNGEERAKGNILERFSAQQFPDLHSELNLSSLELGDSALYFCASSARTSGWNEQFFGPGTRLTVL.

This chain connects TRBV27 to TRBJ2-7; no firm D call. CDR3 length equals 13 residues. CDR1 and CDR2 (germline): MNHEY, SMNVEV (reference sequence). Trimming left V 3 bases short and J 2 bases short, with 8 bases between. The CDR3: CASSLKATYEQYF. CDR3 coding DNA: TGTGCCAGCAGTTTGAAGGCAACCTACGAGCAGTACTTC.

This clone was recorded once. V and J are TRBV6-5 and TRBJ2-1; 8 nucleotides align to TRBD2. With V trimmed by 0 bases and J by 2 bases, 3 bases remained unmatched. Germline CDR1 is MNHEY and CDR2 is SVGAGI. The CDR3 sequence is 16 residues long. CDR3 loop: CASSYSFSGTYNEQFF. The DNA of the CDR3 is TGTGCCAGCAGTTACTCGTTTAGCGGGACCTACAATGAGCAGTTCTTC.

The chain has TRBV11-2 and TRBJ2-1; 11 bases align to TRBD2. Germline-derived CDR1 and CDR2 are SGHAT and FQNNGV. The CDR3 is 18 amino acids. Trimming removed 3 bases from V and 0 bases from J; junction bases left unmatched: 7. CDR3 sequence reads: CASSFSGTSGPSYNEQFF. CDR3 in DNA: TGTGCCAGCAGCTTCTCGGGGACTAGCGGACCCTCCTACAATGAGCAGTTCTTC.

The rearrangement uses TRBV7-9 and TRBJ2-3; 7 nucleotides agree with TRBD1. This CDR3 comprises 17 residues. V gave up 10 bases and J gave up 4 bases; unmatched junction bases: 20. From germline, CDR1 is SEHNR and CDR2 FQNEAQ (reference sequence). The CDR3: CATEKSTGTVSSDTQYF. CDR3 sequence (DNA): TGTGCCACGGAAAAATCAACCGGGACAGTATCGTCAGATACGCAGTATTTT. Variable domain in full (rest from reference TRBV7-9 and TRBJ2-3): DTGVSQNPRHKITKRGQNVTFRCDPISEHNRLYWYRQTLGQGPEFLTYFQNEAQLEKSRLLSDRFSAERPKGSFSTLEIQRTEQGDSAMYLCATEKSTGTVSSDTQYFGPGTRLTVL.

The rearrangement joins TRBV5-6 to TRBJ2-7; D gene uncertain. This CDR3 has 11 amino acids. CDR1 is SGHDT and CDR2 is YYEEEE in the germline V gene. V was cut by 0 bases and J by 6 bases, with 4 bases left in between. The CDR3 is CASSLGTEQYF. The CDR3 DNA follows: TGTGCCAGCAGCTTGGGGACCGAGCAGTACTTC.

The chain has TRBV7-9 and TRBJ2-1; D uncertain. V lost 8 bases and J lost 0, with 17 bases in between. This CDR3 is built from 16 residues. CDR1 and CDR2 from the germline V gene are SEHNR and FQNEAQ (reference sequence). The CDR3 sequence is CASAPRLPSSYNEQFF. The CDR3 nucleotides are TGTGCCAGCGCGCCCAGGCTTCCGAGCTCCTACAATGAGCAGTTCTTC.

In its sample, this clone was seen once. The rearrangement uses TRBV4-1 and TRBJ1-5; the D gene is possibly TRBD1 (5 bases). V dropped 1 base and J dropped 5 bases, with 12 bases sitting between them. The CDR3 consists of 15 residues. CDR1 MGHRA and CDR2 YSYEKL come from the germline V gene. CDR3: CASSQGGAVDQPQHF. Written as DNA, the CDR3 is TGCGCCAGCAGCCAAGGAGGGGCGGTTGATCAGCCCCAGCATTTT.

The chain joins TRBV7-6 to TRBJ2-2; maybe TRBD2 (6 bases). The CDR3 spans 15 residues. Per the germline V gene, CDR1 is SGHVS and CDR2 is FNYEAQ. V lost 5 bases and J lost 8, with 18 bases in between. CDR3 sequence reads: CASSTPLSGVGELFF. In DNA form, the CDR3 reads TGTGCCAGCAGCACTCCCCTCTCGGGAGTAGGGGAGCTGTTTTTT.

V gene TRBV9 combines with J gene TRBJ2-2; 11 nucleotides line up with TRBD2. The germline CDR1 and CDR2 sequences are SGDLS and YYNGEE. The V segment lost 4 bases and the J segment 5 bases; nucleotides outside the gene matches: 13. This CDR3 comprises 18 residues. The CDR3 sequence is CASSTTSGSGIRTGELFF. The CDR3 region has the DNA TGTGCCAGCAGCACTACTAGCGGGAGCGGGATAAGGACCGGGGAGCTGTTTTTT. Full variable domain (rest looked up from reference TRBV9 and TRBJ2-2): DSGVTQTPKHLITATGQRVTLRCSPRSGDLSVYWYQQSLDQGLQFLIQYYNGEERAKGNILERFSAQQFPDLHSELNLSSLELGDSALYFCASSTTSGSGIRTGELFFGEGSRLTVL.

CDR3 region: CASSYGPEDQPQHF. DNA for the CDR3: TGTGCCAGCAGTTACGGGCCAGAAGATCAGCCCCAGCATTTT. The V gene is TRBV6-5, the J gene TRBJ1-5; D gene ambiguous. The length of the CDR3 is 14 residues. The germline V and J ends were trimmed by 2 bases and 5 bases, with 10 bases remaining between them. In germline, CDR1 is MNHEY, CDR2 SVGAGI.

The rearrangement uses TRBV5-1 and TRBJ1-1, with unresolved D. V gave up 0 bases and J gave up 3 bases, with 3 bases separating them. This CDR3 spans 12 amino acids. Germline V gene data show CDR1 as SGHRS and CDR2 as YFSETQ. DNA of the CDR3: TGCGCCAGCAGCTTGGAGGACACTGAAGCTTTCTTT. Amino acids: CASSLEDTEAFF.

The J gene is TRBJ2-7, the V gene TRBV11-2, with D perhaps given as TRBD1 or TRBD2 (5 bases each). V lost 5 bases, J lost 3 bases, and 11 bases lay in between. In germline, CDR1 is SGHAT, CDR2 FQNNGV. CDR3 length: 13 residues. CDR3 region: CASSLWDVYEQYF. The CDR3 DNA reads TGTGCCAGCAGCCTATGGGACGTCTACGAGCAGTACTTC.

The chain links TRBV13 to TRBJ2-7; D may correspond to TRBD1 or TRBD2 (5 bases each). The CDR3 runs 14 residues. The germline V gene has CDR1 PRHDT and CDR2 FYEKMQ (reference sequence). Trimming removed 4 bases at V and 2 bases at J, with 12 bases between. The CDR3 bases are TGTGCCAGCAGCTCGGATTGGGGGACCTACGAGCAGTACTTC. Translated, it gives CASSSDWGTYEQYF. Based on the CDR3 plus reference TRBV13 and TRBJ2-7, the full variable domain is AAGVIQSPRHLIKEKRETATLKCYPIPRHDTVYWYQQGPGQDPQFLISFYEKMQSDKGSIPDRFSAQQFSDYHSELNMSSLELGDSALYFCASSSDWGTYEQYFGPGTRLTVT.

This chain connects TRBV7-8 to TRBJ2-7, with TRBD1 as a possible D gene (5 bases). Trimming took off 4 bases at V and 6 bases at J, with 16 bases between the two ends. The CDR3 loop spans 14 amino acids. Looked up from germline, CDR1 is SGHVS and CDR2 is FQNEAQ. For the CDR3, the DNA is TGTGCCAGCAGCTCGACGGACAAGGTCCTCGAGCAGTACTTC. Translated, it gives CASSSTDKVLEQYF. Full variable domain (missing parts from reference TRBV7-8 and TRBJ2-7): GAGVSQSPRYKVAKRGQDVALRCDPISGHVSLFWYQQALGQGPEFLTYFQNEAQLDKSGLPSDRFFAERPEGSVSTLKIQRTQQEDSAVYLCASSSTDKVLEQYFGPGTRLTVT.

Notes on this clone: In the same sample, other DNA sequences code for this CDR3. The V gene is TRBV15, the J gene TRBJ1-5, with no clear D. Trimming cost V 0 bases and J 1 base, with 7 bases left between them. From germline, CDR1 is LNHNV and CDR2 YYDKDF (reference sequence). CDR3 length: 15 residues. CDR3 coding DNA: TGTGCCACCAGCAGAGATAGAAGCAGCAATCAGCCCCAGCATTTT. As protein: CATSRDRSSNQPQHF. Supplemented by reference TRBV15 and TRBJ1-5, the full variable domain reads DAMVIQNPRYQVTQFGKPVTLSCSQTLNHNVMYWYQQKSSQAPKLLFHYYDKDFNNEADTPDNFQSRRPNTSFCFLDIRSPGLGDTAMYLCATSRDRSSNQPQHFGDGTRLSIL.

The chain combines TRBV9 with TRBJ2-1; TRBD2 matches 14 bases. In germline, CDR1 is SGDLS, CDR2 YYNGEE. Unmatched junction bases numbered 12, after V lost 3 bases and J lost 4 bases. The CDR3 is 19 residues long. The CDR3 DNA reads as TGTGCCAGCAGCGCGGGACTAGCGGGAGACCCCCCCTTTTACAATGAGCAGTTCTTC. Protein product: CASSAGLAGDPPFYNEQFF.

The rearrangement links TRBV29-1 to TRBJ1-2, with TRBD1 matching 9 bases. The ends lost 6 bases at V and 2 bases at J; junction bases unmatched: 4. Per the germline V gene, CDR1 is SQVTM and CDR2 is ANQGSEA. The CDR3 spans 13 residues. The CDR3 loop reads CSVDRGGNYGYTF. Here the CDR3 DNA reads TGCAGCGTCGACAGGGGGGGAAACTATGGCTACACCTTC.

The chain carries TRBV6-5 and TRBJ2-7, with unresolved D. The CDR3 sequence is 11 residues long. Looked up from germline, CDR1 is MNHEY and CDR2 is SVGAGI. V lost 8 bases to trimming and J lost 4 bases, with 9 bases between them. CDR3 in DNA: TGTGCCAGCGGCTCCTCGTACGAGCAGTACTTC. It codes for CASGSSYEQYF.

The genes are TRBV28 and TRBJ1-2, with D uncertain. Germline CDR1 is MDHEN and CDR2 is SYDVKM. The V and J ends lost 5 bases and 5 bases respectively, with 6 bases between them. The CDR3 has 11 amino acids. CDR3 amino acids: CASSIRYGYTF. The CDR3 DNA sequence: TGTGCCAGCAGTATTCGATATGGCTACACCTTC.

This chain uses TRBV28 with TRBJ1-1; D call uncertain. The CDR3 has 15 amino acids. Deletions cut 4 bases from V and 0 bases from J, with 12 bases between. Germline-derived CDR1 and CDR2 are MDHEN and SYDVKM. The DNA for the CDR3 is TGTGCCAGCAGTTCCCGTATTTTCCTGAACACTGAAGCTTTCTTT. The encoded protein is CASSSRIFLNTEAFF.

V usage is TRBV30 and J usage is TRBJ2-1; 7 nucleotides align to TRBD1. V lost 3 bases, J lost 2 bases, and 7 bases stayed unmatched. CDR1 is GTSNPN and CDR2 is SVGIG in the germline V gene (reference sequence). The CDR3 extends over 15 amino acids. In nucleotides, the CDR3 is TGTGCCTGGAGAGAACCCGGGACAGCCTACAATGAGCAGTTCTTC. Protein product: CAWREPGTAYNEQFF.

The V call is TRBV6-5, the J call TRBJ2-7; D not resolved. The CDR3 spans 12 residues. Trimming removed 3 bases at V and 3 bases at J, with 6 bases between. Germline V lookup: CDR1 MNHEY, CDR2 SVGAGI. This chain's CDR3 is CASSYGFYEQYF. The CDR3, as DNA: TGTGCCAGCAGTTATGGGTTCTACGAGCAGTACTTC.

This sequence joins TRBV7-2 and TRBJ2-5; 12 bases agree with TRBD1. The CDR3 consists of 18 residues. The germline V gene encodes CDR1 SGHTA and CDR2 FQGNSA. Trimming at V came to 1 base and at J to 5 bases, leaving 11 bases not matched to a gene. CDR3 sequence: CASSLVSWDRGPRETQYF. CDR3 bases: TGTGCCAGCAGCTTAGTATCCTGGGACAGGGGGCCGAGGGAGACCCAGTACTTC.